This T cell receptor beta chain was captured in a study of vaccination effects on CD4 cells after COVID-19. Regarding this clone: The antigen remains undetermined.

Antigen-specific CD4+ T cells were expanded (with viral peptide pools) by the ViraFEST assay ahead of sequencing. Subsequent to a culture period of under twelve days, CD4+ T cells were isolated. The participants, recipients of two vaccine doses, got either BNT162b2 or mRNA-1273. Measured with immunoSEQ multiplex PCR; TCRdb has only the in-frame clones, and not every one. The sample contains some 15,000 clones, roughly 76% of which appear only once. The specimen comprised CD4+ T cells from PBMCs cultured with HCoV-NL63 spike peptides, sampled after COVID-19 vaccination. The receptor comes from a human donor who received a COVID-19 vaccine.

CDR3 nucleotides: TGTGCCAGTAGCCCGACTAGCTACTACGAGCAGTACTTC. Translating gives CASSPTSYYEQYF. The chain combines TRBV19 with TRBJ2-7, with 7 positions matching TRBD2. Germline loops: CDR1 LNHDA, CDR2 SQIVND (reference sequence). This CDR3 has 13 residues. Trimming removed 6 bases from V and 3 bases from J; junction bases left unmatched: 5.